The 23 T cell receptor beta chains given below trace back to one sample, sequenced in a study of CD8 T cells in ankylosing spondylitis. Study-level results: One TCR beta motif, made up of several highly homologous variants, appeared characteristic of ankylosing spondylitis blood.

From the 5' RACE reads, TCRdb called clonotypes with MiXCR, one entry per CDR3 protein. The repertoire holds fewer than 500,000 distinct CDR3 sequences, with more than 25% as singletons. Their cognate antigens are unknown. Sequenced: blood, either unsorted or a sorted T cell fraction (not recorded which). The receptor set was obtained from a male donor with ankylosing spondylitis.

This chain uses TRBV6-1 with TRBJ2-5, with TRBD2 matching 13 bases. This CDR3 region has 16 residues. The germline V gene encodes CDR1 MNHNS and CDR2 SASEGT. J gave up 5 bases and V 6 bases, and 9 bases lay outside the gene matches. CDR3 loop: CASSPRGTSGIETQYF. The CDR3 DNA reads as TGTGCCAGCAGCCCAAGGGGGACTAGCGGGATCGAGACCCAGTACTTC.

This clonotype was detected a few times. V and J are TRBV25-1 and TRBJ2-1; the D gene is possibly TRBD2 (6 bases). This CDR3 is built from 18 residues. Germline values: CDR1 MGHDK, CDR2 SYGVNS. The ends were cut back, 1 base at V and 8 bases at J, with 24 bases in the middle. In DNA form, the CDR3 reads TGTGCCAGCAGTGAATCGTTTTGGGGCGGGGTCGGTATCGATGAGCAGTTCTTC. It specifies CASSESFWGGVGIDEQFF.

The chain carries TRBV2 and TRBJ1-5; 9 nucleotides align to TRBD1. Germline V lookup: CDR1 SNHLY, CDR2 FYNNEI. CDR3 length equals 14 residues. With 4 bases clipped from V and 5 bases from J, the junction kept 3 bases outside the gene matches. Here the CDR3 DNA reads TGTGCCAGCAGTGGGCGGACAGGGGATCAGCCCCAGCATTTT. Protein product: CASSGRTGDQPQHF.

The chain uses TRBV7-8 and TRBJ2-1, with TRBD2 matching 15 bases. The trim removed 4 bases at V and 10 bases at J, leaving 8 bases unmatched. There are 16 residues in the CDR3. Germline V gene lookup returns CDR1 SGHVS and CDR2 FQNEAQ. CDR3 coding DNA: TGTGCCAGCAGCTCCCGGACTAGCGGGAGGGGCTTCGAGCAGTTCTTC. This codes for CASSSRTSGRGFEQFF.

V and J are TRBV4-2 and TRBJ1-6; possible D gene TRBD1, 5 bases. V lost 0 bases and J 10 bases, leaving 22 bases between the germline ends. CDR1 is LGHNA, CDR2 YNFKEQ, per germline. CDR3 length: 18 amino acids. In nucleotides, the CDR3 is TGTGCCAGCAGCCAAGATCCGGCAGGGTCCCCTTGGGGATCACCCCTCCACTTT. This translates into CASSQDPAGSPWGSPLHF.

This sequence joins TRBV20-1 and TRBJ2-2; 8 nucleotides line up with TRBD1. CDR3 length: 14 residues. Germline V CDR1 and CDR2: DFQATT, SNEGSKA (reference sequence). V was pared by 6 bases and J by 5 bases, with 8 bases of the junction left unmatched. The CDR3 coding sequence is TGCAGTGCCCCCCTCACAGGGGGGACCGGGGAGCTGTTTTTT. Translated, it gives CSAPLTGGTGELFF.

V gene TRBV20-1 combines with J gene TRBJ1-1; D unresolved. V lost 4 bases and J lost 3, with 3 bases in between. CDR1 is DFQATT and CDR2 is SNEGSKA in the germline V gene (reference sequence). CDR3 size: 10 residues. CDR3 coding DNA: TGCAGTGCTATACACACTGAAGCTTTCTTT. It codes for CSAIHTEAFF.

This chain links TRBV12-3 or TRBV12-4 with TRBJ2-7, with D uncertain. V was cut by 1 base and J by 2 bases, with 6 bases left in between. This CDR3 region has 13 residues. The CDR3, as DNA: TGTGCCAGCAGTTTAGAATCCCCCTACGAGCAGTACGTC. The encoded protein is CASSLESPYEQYV.

The chain is built from TRBV20-1 and TRBJ2-7; tentatively, D is TRBD1 (6 bases). CDR3 length: 14 residues. V lost 1 base to trimming and J lost 3 bases, with 13 bases between them. Germline loops: CDR1 DFQATT, CDR2 SNEGSKA (reference sequence). The CDR3 loop is CSARGRTEVYEQYF. DNA for the CDR3: TGCAGTGCTAGAGGGAGGACAGAGGTCTACGAGCAGTACTTC.

The chain has TRBV20-1 and TRBJ2-1; no clear D. V was shortened by 5 bases and J by 0 bases, with 20 bases between the two germline ends. The length of the CDR3 is 17 residues. Germline V gene lookup returns CDR1 DFQATT and CDR2 SNEGSKA (reference sequence). Here the CDR3 DNA reads TGCAGTGCTTACCGATACGTAAGCTTAAGCTCCTACAATGAGCAGTTCTTC. This sequence encodes CSAYRYVSLSSYNEQFF.

This clonotype was seen a single time. The chain has TRBV6-1 and TRBJ1-5, with D perhaps matching TRBD1 (5 bases). The germline V and J ends were trimmed by 6 bases and 6 bases, with 12 bases remaining between them. The CDR3 is 13 amino acids. Germline V gives CDR1 MNHNS, CDR2 SASEGT. CDR3 nucleotide sequence: TGTGCCAGCAGGGGACGCGGCGGTCAGCCCCAGCATTTT. This encodes CASRGRGGQPQHF.

The rearrangement links TRBV29-1 to TRBJ2-4, with TRBD1 matching over 7 bases. Per the germline V gene, CDR1 is SQVTM and CDR2 is ANQGSEA. The junction had 4 bases not matched to a gene; V was cut back by 6 bases and J by 2 bases. This CDR3 region has 13 residues. CDR3 in amino acids: CSVKGAPKNIQYF. The CDR3 nucleotides are TGCAGCGTCAAGGGGGCGCCCAAAAACATTCAGTACTTC.

The sample holds a few counts of this clonotype. CDR3 loop: CASSLVVASYEQFF. The CDR3 bases are TGTGCCAGCAGCTTAGTAGTAGCGTCCTATGAGCAGTTCTTC. This chain links TRBV7-2 with TRBJ2-1, with D perhaps TRBD2 (5 bases). The V end lost 1 base, the J end lost 8 bases, and 12 bases lay between the germline ends. CDR1 is SGHTA, CDR2 FQGNSA, per germline. The CDR3 consists of 14 residues.

The chain links TRBV7-2 to TRBJ2-3, with D maybe TRBD2 (7 bases). Germline lookup yields CDR1 SGHTA and CDR2 FQGNSA. The CDR3 spans 15 residues. V was pared by 7 bases and J by 2 bases, with 16 bases between. The CDR3 sequence: CASTRGGTNTDTQYF. The CDR3 DNA follows: TGTGCCAGCACCAGAGGGGGGACTAACACAGATACGCAGTATTTT. The whole variable domain, remainder taken from reference TRBV7-2 and TRBJ2-3, is GAGVSQSPSNKVTEKGKDVELRCDPISGHTALYWYRQSLGQGLEFLIYFQGNSAPDKSGLPSDRFSAERTGGSVSTLTIQRTQQEDSAVYLCASTRGGTNTDTQYFGPGTRLTVL.

The rearrangement joins TRBV12-3 or TRBV12-4 to TRBJ1-4, with D uncertain. This CDR3 contains 15 residues. The V and J ends lost 2 bases and 4 bases respectively, with 11 bases between them. The DNA for the CDR3 is TGTGCCAGCAGTTTACGACGTGGGAATAATGAAAAACTGTTTTTT. Its translation is CASSLRRGNNEKLFF.

The V call is TRBV20-1, the J call TRBJ2-7, with 7 bases aligning to TRBD1. Trimming removed 0 bases from V and 1 base from J; junction bases left unmatched: 6. Germline CDR1 reads DFQATT; CDR2 reads SNEGSKA (reference sequence). CDR3 length equals 15 residues. The chain's CDR3 is CSARDFPGQSYEQYF. Here the CDR3 DNA reads TGCAGTGCTAGAGATTTCCCGGGACAGTCCTACGAGCAGTACTTC.

This clonotype appeared a few times. The chain is built from TRBV6-1 and TRBJ2-3; D remains ambiguous. Germline lookup yields CDR1 MNHNS and CDR2 SASEGT. Trimming pared 5 bases from V and 8 bases from J, leaving 20 bases between. CDR3 length: 15 residues. CDR3 nucleotides: TGTGCCAGCAGTAAAACCCTGGGCCTTGCGGCTACGCAGTATTTT. Its protein is CASSKTLGLAATQYF.

The V call is TRBV5-6, the J call TRBJ2-3; the D gene is possibly TRBD1 (7 bases). Germline-derived CDR1 and CDR2 are SGHDT and YYEEEE. V was trimmed by 4 bases and J by 0 bases, leaving 15 bases between them. CDR3 size: 16 residues. In nucleotides, the CDR3 is TGTGCCAGCAGCCCCCTAGGAGGGGGCAGCACAGATACGCAGTATTTT. Its translation: CASSPLGGGSTDTQYF.

In its sample, this clonotype was seen a few times. V is TRBV29-1 and J is TRBJ2-3, with D possibly TRBD2 on 6 matching bases. The CDR3 runs to 13 residues. Germline V gene data show CDR1 as SQVTM and CDR2 as ANQGSEA. V lost 7 bases to trimming and J lost 4 bases, with 15 bases between them. CDR3 region: CSGGVGSADTQYF. CDR3 DNA: TGCAGCGGGGGGGTGGGGAGTGCAGATACGCAGTATTTT.

The genes are TRBV29-1 and TRBJ1-2; 10 bases agree with TRBD1. The CDR3 runs 13 residues. The J segment lost 4 bases and the V segment lost 5 bases, leaving 4 bases of the junction unmatched. Germline-derived CDR1 and CDR2 are SQVTM and ANQGSEA. CDR3 region: CSVRDRGTYGYTF. In DNA form, the CDR3 reads TGCAGCGTTCGGGACAGGGGTACCTATGGCTACACCTTC.

This rearrangement joins TRBV20-1 to TRBJ2-1; tentatively, D is TRBD2 (6 bases). The CDR3 contains 14 residues. The V end was cut by 6 bases, the J end by 1 base, with 13 bases between. In germline, CDR1 is DFQATT, CDR2 SNEGSKA (reference sequence). The CDR3 region has the DNA TGCAGTGCCCCGGATGGGACTTCCTACAATGAGCAGTTCTTC. Its translation: CSAPDGTSYNEQFF.

The V and J genes are TRBV19 and TRBJ2-5, with 7 bases aligning to TRBD2. The CDR3 runs 12 residues. V trimming: 6 bases; J trimming: 5 bases; junction bases outside the gene matches: 3. CDR1 and CDR2 (germline): LNHDA, SQIVND (reference sequence). The CDR3 nucleotides are TGTGCCAGTAGCGGACTAGGGGAGACCCAGTACTTC. This gives the protein CASSGLGETQYF.

Only a few counts were recorded for this clonotype. The genes are TRBV14 and TRBJ2-2; perhaps TRBD2 as D (6 bases). CDR1 is SGHDN and CDR2 is FVKESK in the germline V gene. V lost 5 bases to trimming and J lost 7 bases, with 20 bases between them. This CDR3 is built from 16 residues. The CDR3 nucleotides read TGTGCCAGCAGCAGCCGGACTACCTCCCCCGACGGGGAGCTGTTTTTT. Its protein product is CASSSRTTSPDGELFF.